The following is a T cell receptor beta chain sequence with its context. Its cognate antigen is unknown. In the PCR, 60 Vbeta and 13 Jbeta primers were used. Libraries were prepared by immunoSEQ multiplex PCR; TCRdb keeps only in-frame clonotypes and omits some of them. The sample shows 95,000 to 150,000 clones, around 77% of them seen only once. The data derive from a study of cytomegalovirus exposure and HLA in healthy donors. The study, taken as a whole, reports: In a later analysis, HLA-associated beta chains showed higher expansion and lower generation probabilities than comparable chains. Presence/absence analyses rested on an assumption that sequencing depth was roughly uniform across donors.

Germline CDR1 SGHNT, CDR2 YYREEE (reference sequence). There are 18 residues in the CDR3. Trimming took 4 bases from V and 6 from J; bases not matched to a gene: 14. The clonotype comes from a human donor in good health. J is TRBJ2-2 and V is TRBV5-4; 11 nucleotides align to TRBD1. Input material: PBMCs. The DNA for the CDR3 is TGTGCCAGCAGCCCAATCCCCCCGGACAGGGGGCAGTCCGGGGAGCTGTTTTTT. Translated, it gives CASSPIPPDRGQSGELFF.